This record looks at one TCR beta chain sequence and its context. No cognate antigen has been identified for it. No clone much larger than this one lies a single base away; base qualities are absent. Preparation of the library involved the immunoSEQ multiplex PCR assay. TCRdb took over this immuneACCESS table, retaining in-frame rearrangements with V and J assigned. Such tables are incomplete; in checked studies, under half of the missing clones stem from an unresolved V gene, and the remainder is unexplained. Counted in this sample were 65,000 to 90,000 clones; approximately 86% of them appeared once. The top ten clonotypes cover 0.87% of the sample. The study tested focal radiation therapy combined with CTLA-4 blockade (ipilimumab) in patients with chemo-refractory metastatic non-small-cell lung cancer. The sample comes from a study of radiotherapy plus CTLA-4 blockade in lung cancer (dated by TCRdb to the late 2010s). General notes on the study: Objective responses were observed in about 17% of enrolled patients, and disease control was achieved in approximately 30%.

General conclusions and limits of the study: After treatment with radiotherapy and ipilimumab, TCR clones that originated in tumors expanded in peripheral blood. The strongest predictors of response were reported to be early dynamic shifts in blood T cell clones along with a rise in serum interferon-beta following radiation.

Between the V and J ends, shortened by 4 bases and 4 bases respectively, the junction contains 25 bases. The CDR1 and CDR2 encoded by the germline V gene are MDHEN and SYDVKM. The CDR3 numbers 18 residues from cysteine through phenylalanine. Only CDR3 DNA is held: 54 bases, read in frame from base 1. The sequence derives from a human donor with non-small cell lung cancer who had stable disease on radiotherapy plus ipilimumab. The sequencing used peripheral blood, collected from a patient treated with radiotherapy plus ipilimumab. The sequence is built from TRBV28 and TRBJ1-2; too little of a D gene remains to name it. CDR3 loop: CASSSGPLTDGRFYGYTF. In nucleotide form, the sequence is TGTGCCAGCAGTTCTGGTCCCCTCACGGACGGAAGATTCTATGGCTACACCTTC.